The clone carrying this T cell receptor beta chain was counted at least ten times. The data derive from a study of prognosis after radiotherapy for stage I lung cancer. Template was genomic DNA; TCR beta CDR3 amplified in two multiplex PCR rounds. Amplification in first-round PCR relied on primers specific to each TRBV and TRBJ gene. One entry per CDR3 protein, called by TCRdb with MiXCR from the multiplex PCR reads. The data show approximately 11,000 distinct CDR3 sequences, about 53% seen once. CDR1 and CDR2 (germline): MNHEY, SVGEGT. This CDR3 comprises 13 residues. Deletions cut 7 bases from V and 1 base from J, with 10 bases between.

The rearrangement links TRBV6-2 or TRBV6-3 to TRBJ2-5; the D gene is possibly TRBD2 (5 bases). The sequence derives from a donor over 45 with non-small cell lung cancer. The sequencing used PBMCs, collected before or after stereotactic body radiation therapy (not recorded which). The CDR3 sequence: CASKGGAQETQYF. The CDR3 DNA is TGTGCCAGCAAAGGAGGAGCCCAAGAGACCCAGTACTTC.